This T cell receptor (beta chain) was documented in a study of PD-1 blockade in classical Hodgkin lymphoma. To note about this clone: What it binds is unknown.

The method was immunoSEQ multiplex PCR; TCRdb's version includes in-frame clones alone and lacks a portion of them. Among tens of thousands of clones listed, approximately 70% were seen once. The CDR3 loop spans 15 amino acids. Trimming cost V 1 base and J 3 bases, with 13 bases left between them. Looked up from germline, CDR1 is SGHVS and CDR2 is FQNEAQ. Regarding the study as a whole: Complete responders entered with baseline diversity on par with newly diagnosed patients, the results showed.

Every patient was affected by relapse after autologous stem cell transplantation, while exposure to brentuximab vedotin was not uniform. This clonotype was obtained from a human donor with classical Hodgkin lymphoma. The sequences come from peripheral blood mononuclear cells (PBMCs), collected before the second cycle of nivolumab. The chain combines TRBV7-8 with TRBJ2-7, with D maybe TRBD2 (7 bases). CDR3 region: CASSLGRGGVYEQYF. The CDR3 DNA reads TGTGCCAGCAGCTTAGGGAGGGGGGGTGTCTACGAGCAGTACTTC.